What follows are 17 T cell receptor beta chains derived from one specimen sequenced in a study of blood T cell repertoires in COVID-19. Using immunoSEQ multiplex PCR, the repertoire was profiled, and TCRdb retains in-frame clones only, with some absent. The sample consists of a few hundred thousand clones, around 86% of them appearing once. Sequenced input: peripheral blood. All receptors come from a man aged 25 to 40 who had recovered from COVID-19.

The CDR3 is CASYWRAGGVDGYTF. In DNA, the CDR3 is TGTGCCAGTTACTGGCGGGCAGGGGGCGTAGATGGCTACACCTTC. This chain joins TRBV19 and TRBJ1-2, with 8 bases aligning to TRBD1. Germline values: CDR1 LNHDA, CDR2 SQIVND (reference sequence). V lost 8 bases and J lost 6; bases outside the gene matches: 14. The CDR3 extends over 15 amino acids.

This clone occurred once. At one end the junction does not follow the germline gene, possibly because of a read error. The rearrangement links TRBV2 to TRBJ2-1; possible D gene TRBD2, 6 bases. The CDR3 consists of 14 residues. Per the germline V gene, CDR1 is SNHLY and CDR2 is FYNNEI. The CDR3 DNA sequence: TGTGCCAGCGGTGACCTGGGACTCTTCAATGAGCAGTTCTTC. Amino acid sequence: CASGDLGLFNEQFF.

The chain employs TRBV4-1 and TRBJ2-7, with 9 nucleotides matching TRBD1. Germline V gene data show CDR1 as MGHRA and CDR2 as YSYEKL. The V gene end was trimmed by 1 base and the J gene end by 6 bases; junction bases not matched to a gene: 7. This CDR3 is built from 15 residues. DNA for the CDR3: TGCGCCAGCAGCCAAGTAAGGGGACAGGGTGGCGAGCAGTACTTC. This gives the protein CASSQVRGQGGEQYF.

The chain combines TRBV7-9 with TRBJ2-1, with 10 bases lining up with TRBD1. From germline, CDR1 is SEHNR and CDR2 FQNEAQ (reference sequence). CDR3 length equals 16 residues. V trimming: 2 bases; J trimming: 12 bases; junction bases outside the gene matches: 13. In DNA form, the CDR3 reads TGTGCCAGCAGCTTACCACGACAGGGGGCGATACCCGGGCAGTTCTTC. Amino acid sequence: CASSLPRQGAIPGQFF.

The V and J genes are TRBV24-1 and TRBJ2-2, with D possibly matching TRBD2 (5 bases). The CDR3 consists of 14 residues. Trimming removed 5 bases at V and 3 bases at J, with 9 bases between. CDR1 KGHDR and CDR2 SFDVKD come from the germline V gene. The CDR3 sequence: CATSAGIDTGELFF. CDR3 sequence (DNA): TGTGCCACCAGTGCCGGGATAGACACCGGGGAGCTGTTTTTT.

This rearrangement joins TRBV11-2 to TRBJ1-6, with D unresolved. The V end was cut by 5 bases, the J end by 7 bases, with 24 bases between. There are 18 residues in the CDR3. Germline lookup yields CDR1 SGHAT and CDR2 FQNNGV. The CDR3 DNA is TGTGCCAGCAGCCGTAGTCCCTCGTTGACACTTGAAAATTCACCCCTCCACTTT. It yields the protein CASSRSPSLTLENSPLHF.

This sequence joins TRBV6-5 and TRBJ1-5; 8 positions agree with TRBD1. Germline lookup yields CDR1 MNHEY and CDR2 SVGAGI. V gave up 0 bases and J gave up 7 bases; unmatched junction bases: 8. The length of the CDR3 is 16 residues. CDR3 sequence reads: CASSYSGQGGRQPQHF. The CDR3 bases are TGTGCCAGCAGTTACTCTGGACAGGGCGGGAGACAGCCCCAGCATTTT.

The chain joins TRBV7-7 to TRBJ2-6; 8 bases fit TRBD1. Germline CDR1 reads SSHAT; CDR2 reads FNYEAQ (reference sequence). CDR3 length: 17 residues. The V and J ends lost 9 bases and 0 bases, in that order; junction bases with no gene match: 10. CDR3 nucleotide sequence: TGTGCCAGTGGACAGGGACGGGGCAACTCTGGGGCCAACGTCCTGACTTTC. Encoded protein: CASGQGRGNSGANVLTF.

The rearrangement joins TRBV6-5 to TRBJ1-2; D unclear. V lost 6 bases to trimming and J lost 3 bases, with 11 bases between them. Germline V gene lookup returns CDR1 MNHEY and CDR2 SVGAGI. The length of the CDR3 is 13 residues. The CDR3 reads CASRAQSYYGYTF. The CDR3 nucleotides are TGTGCCAGCAGGGCACAGTCTTACTATGGCTACACCTTC.

V usage is TRBV7-9 and J usage is TRBJ2-4; 7 positions match TRBD2. This CDR3 region has 13 residues. Germline V gene sequence: CDR1 SEHNR, CDR2 FQNEAQ (reference sequence). V lost 2 bases to trimming and J lost 7 bases; unmatched junction nucleotides: 2. CDR3 sequence (DNA): TGTGCCAGCAGCTTACTCGGGGGGAACATTCAGTACTTC. Translating it yields CASSLLGGNIQYF.

DNA of the CDR3: TGTGCCAGTAGAGGGGAGGGCAGGGGGCGGGACACTGAAGCTTTCTTT. Its protein is CASRGEGRGRDTEAFF. The chain links TRBV25-1 to TRBJ1-1; 8 bases are shared with TRBD1. Trimming cost V 9 bases and J 3 bases; bases outside gene matches: 15. Germline V gives CDR1 MGHDK, CDR2 SYGVNS. CDR3 length: 16 residues.

The chain combines TRBV29-1 with TRBJ2-3; 12 nucleotides agree with TRBD2. Germline CDR1 and CDR2: SQVTM and ANQGSEA. This CDR3 spans 15 amino acids. J was trimmed by 2 bases and V by 7 bases; bases with no gene match: 7. The CDR3 spells CSARTSGTFTDTQYF. The CDR3 DNA reads TGCAGCGCCCGGACTAGCGGGACTTTCACAGATACGCAGTATTTT.

V usage is TRBV6-6 and J usage is TRBJ1-5, with TRBD1 as a possible D gene (5 bases). This CDR3 comprises 15 residues. The V gene lost 0 bases and the J gene lost 6 bases, with 12 bases spanning the gap. Germline-derived CDR1 and CDR2 are MNHNY and SVGAGI (reference sequence). CDR3 coding DNA: TGTGCCAGCAGTTACTCGAGGAGGGGCGGTCAGCCCCAGCATTTT. As protein: CASSYSRRGGQPQHF.

The chain couples TRBV19 to TRBJ2-3, with D uncertain. The CDR3 totals 12 residues. Trimming left V 6 bases short and J 3 bases short, with 7 bases between. Germline V gene data show CDR1 as LNHDA and CDR2 as SQIVND (reference sequence). The CDR3 DNA is TGTGCCAGTAGCCCAGGAACAGATACGCAGTATTTT. Translating it yields CASSPGTDTQYF.

This chain joins TRBV5-4 and TRBJ2-3; no reliable D call. Germline CDR1 reads SGHNT; CDR2 reads YYREEE (reference sequence). The CDR3 spans 14 residues. Trimming shortened V by 0 bases and J by 2 bases, and 7 bases separated the two germline ends. CDR3 DNA: TGTGCCAGCAGCTTGGGTAATCCCACAGATACGCAGTATTTT. Protein sequence: CASSLGNPTDTQYF. Full variable domain (rest looked up from reference TRBV5-4 and TRBJ2-3): ETGVTQSPTHLIKTRGQQVTLRCSSQSGHNTVSWYQQALGQGPQFIFQYYREEENGRGNFPPRFSGLQFPNYSSELNVNALELDDSALYLCASSLGNPTDTQYFGPGTRLTVL.

The chain uses TRBV15 and TRBJ2-2, with 9 bases aligning to TRBD1. The CDR3 is made up of 16 amino acids. Germline CDR1 and CDR2: LNHNV and YYDKDF (reference sequence). The V segment lost 2 bases and the J segment 4 bases; nucleotides outside the gene matches: 5. This CDR3 reads CATSRWDRAVTGELFF. CDR3 sequence (DNA): TGTGCCACCAGCAGATGGGACAGGGCGGTCACCGGGGAGCTGTTTTTT.

The chain carries TRBV3-1 (or the pseudogene TRBV3-2) and TRBJ1-6; D remains unclear. Germline lookup yields CDR1 LGHDT and CDR2 YNNKEL (reference sequence). Trimming cost V 1 base and J 0 bases, with 7 bases left between them. CDR3 length: 16 amino acids. CDR3 DNA: TGTGCCAGCAGCCAAGCGGGGAGCTCCTATAATTCACCCCTCCACTTT. Translated, it gives CASSQAGSSYNSPLHF.